Listed below are T cell receptor beta chains from one sample, sequenced in a study of human T cells and chemical hapten exposure. TCRdb reanalysed the RACE reads using MiXCR and keeps one entry per CDR3 protein. The data hold 71,000 or so distinct CDR3 sequences, with around 10% observed a single time. This material consisted of whole blood, taken in connection with sensitization to the hapten diphenylcyclopropenone (DPC). The receptor source for this set is a middle-aged woman with alopecia areata. Some clones in this sample may be carry-over from other donors' samples. Each CDR3 is given with its conserved first and last residue. A D gene is named only where the DNA matches it firmly. Some rows mark clone size as missing; the rest say once, few, many or name a class of expanded clone.

v_call	d_call	clone_size	j_call	cdr3_aa	cdr3_nt
TRBV5-1	.	many	TRBJ2-3	CASSFNSAGDTDTQYF	TGCGCCAGCAGCTTTAATTCCGCAGGGGACACAGATACGCAGTATTTT
TRBV6-5	.	.	TRBJ1-1	CASSYQTGEAFF	TGTGCCAGCAGTTACCAGACAGGTGAAGCTTTCTTT
TRBV12-3/TRBV12-4	.	many	TRBJ2-1	CASSRQESREQFF	TGTGCCAGCAGCCGACAAGAGTCCAGGGAGCAGTTCTTC
TRBV7-9	.	.	TRBJ2-2	CASSLQGAGELFF	TGTGCCAGCAGCTTACAGGGAGCCGGGGAGCTGTTTTTT
TRBV7-2	TRBD1	many	TRBJ1-4	CASSSQGAQWEKLFF	TGTGCCAGCAGCTCCCAGGGGGCGCAGTGGGAAAAACTGTTTTTT
TRBV25-1	.	.	TRBJ1-4	CAGTEGPSIYSTNEKLFF	TGTGCCGGCACCGAGGGGCCATCCATCTATTCAACTAATGAAAAACTGTTTTTT
TRBV24-1	.	.	TRBJ2-1	CATSAGDRYNEQFF	TGTGCCACCAGTGCGGGCGACAGGTACAATGAGCAGTTCTTC
TRBV30	.	many	TRBJ2-5	CAWSWGNQYQETQYF	TGTGCCTGGAGTTGGGGTAATCAGTACCAAGAGACCCAGTACTTC
TRBV27	.	few	TRBJ2-2	CASSFRVFTGELFF	TGTGCCAGCAGTTTTAGGGTTTTCACCGGGGAGCTGTTTTTT
TRBV6-1	.	many	TRBJ1-2	CASRDSNYGYTF	TGTGCCAGCAGGGACTCTAACTATGGCTACACCTTC
TRBV6-5	.	.	TRBJ1-2	CASSPRGRVGYGYTF	TGTGCCAGCAGCCCTCGGGGGCGCGTCGGCTATGGCTACACCTTC
TRBV7-2	.	many	TRBJ1-2	CASSLAPDRNYGYTF	TGTGCCAGCAGCTTAGCCCCGGACAGAAACTATGGCTACACCTTC
TRBV6-6	.	.	TRBJ1-5	CASRTQGAPQHF	TGTGCCAGCAGAACACAGGGAGCGCCCCAGCATTTT
TRBV6-5	.	many	TRBJ2-7	CASSYSKGLPLTWGEQYF	TGTGCCAGCAGTTATAGTAAGGGCCTACCACTGACATGGGGCGAGCAGTACTTC
TRBV5-4	.	many	TRBJ2-2	CASSLAGTGELFF	TGTGCCAGCAGCTTGGCGGGGACCGGGGAGCTGTTTTTT
TRBV7-9	.	.	TRBJ2-1	CASSQLPQGYNEQFF	TGTGCCAGCAGCCAGCTACCCCAAGGCTACAATGAGCAGTTCTTC
TRBV29-1	TRBD1	.	TRBJ1-2	CSVSLDRGYGYTF	TGCAGCGTTTCTTTAGACAGGGGCTATGGCTACACCTTC
TRBV10-1	.	many	TRBJ2-3	CASSEFRSTDTQYF	TGCGCCAGCAGTGAGTTCAGAAGCACAGATACGCAGTATTTT
TRBV7-3	TRBD1	few	TRBJ2-1	CASSSKRTGDSEQFF	TGTGCCAGCAGCTCCAAAAGGACAGGGGACAGTGAGCAGTTCTTC
TRBV20-1	TRBD2	few	TRBJ2-1	CSAPPGGVYNEQFF	TGCAGTGCCCCCCCCGGGGGGGTTTACAATGAGCAGTTCTTC
TRBV4-3	.	once	TRBJ2-7	CASSQDRVLREQYF	TGCGCCAGCAGCCAAGACAGGGTGCTGAGGGAGCAGTACTTC
TRBV20-1	TRBD1	many	TRBJ2-1	CSASRKGGQGLYNEQFF	TGCAGTGCTAGTCGGAAAGGGGGACAGGGGCTCTACAATGAGCAGTTCTTC
TRBV7-6	.	many	TRBJ1-1	CASSLAGRGTEAFF	TGTGCCAGCAGCTTAGCAGGGAGGGGCACTGAAGCTTTCTTT
TRBV5-1	TRBD1	.	TRBJ2-7	CASSSGQARVLHEQYF	TGCGCCAGCAGCTCAGGACAGGCCAGAGTCTTGCACGAGCAGTACTTC
TRBV11-2	.	many	TRBJ2-1	CASKIPYNEQFF	TGTGCCAGTAAAATACCCTACAATGAGCAGTTCTTC
TRBV3-1	.	few	TRBJ2-2	CASSAPGTTHTGELFF	TGTGCCAGCAGCGCACCCGGGACCACGCACACCGGGGAGCTGTTTTTT
TRBV30	TRBD2	many	TRBJ2-7	CAYQRGYEQYF	TGTGCCTACCAGCGGGGATACGAGCAGTACTTC
TRBV3-1	.	many	TRBJ2-1	CASSRQYNEQFF	TGTGCCAGCAGCCGCCAATACAATGAGCAGTTCTTC
TRBV5-1	.	many	TRBJ1-3	CASSPGTSGNTIYF	TGCGCCAGCAGCCCCGGGACCTCTGGAAACACCATATATTTT
TRBV12-3/TRBV12-4	TRBD1	.	TRBJ2-7	CASSDWTGGEGYF	TGTGCCAGCAGCGACTGGACAGGGGGAGAGGGGTACTTC
TRBV28	.	many	TRBJ1-1	CASELRTYMNTEAFF	TGTGCCAGCGAATTACGGACGTACATGAACACTGAAGCTTTCTTT
TRBV12-3/TRBV12-4	TRBD2	many	TRBJ2-3	CASSQRGTPTDTQYF	TGTGCCAGCAGCCAGCGGGGGACCCCCACAGATACGCAGTATTTT
TRBV7-2	.	.	TRBJ2-7	CASSPQEGEQYF	TGTGCCAGCAGCCCTCAAGAGGGGGAGCAGTACTTC
TRBV4-1	.	many	TRBJ1-2	CASSQVSSVFNGYTF	TGCGCCAGCAGCCAAGTTTCTTCGGTATTCAATGGCTACACCTTC
TRBV7-2	TRBD2	many	TRBJ2-2	CASSLAPRGGRTGELFF	TGTGCCAGCAGCTTAGCGCCGCGGGGGGGCAGGACCGGGGAGCTGTTTTTT
TRBV5-6	TRBD1	many	TRBJ2-7	CASSQRDSLYEQYF	TGTGCCAGCAGCCAACGGGACAGCTTGTACGAGCAGTACTTC
TRBV2	TRBD1	many	TRBJ1-6	CASSEWAGGSPLHF	TGTGCCAGCAGTGAATGGGCAGGGGGCTCACCCCTCCACTTT
TRBV7-2	.	many	TRBJ1-2	CASSSGVPSEGRYGYTF	TGTGCCAGCAGCTCAGGGGTCCCGAGTGAGGGTCGGTATGGCTACACCTTC
TRBV5-1	.	few	TRBJ1-3	CASSLGSPKSGNTIYF	TGCGCCAGCAGCTTGGGAAGCCCAAAATCTGGAAACACCATATATTTT
TRBV19	TRBD1	many	TRBJ1-6	CASTTGTGVHSPLHF	TGTGCCAGTACCACTGGGACAGGGGTACATTCACCCCTCCACTTT
TRBV5-1	TRBD1	.	TRBJ2-7	CASSPWTGSNEQYF	TGCGCCAGCAGCCCTTGGACAGGGTCGAACGAGCAGTACTTC
TRBV20-1	TRBD1	many	TRBJ2-7	CSARDNGQAGSYEQYF	TGCAGTGCTAGAGATAACGGACAGGCCGGCTCCTACGAGCAGTACTTC
TRBV10-3	.	many	TRBJ1-1	CAIKATVNTEAFF	TGTGCCATCAAAGCGACAGTGAACACTGAAGCTTTCTTT
TRBV6-5	TRBD1	many	TRBJ1-2	CASSDDDRVYGYTF	TGTGCCAGCAGTGATGATGACAGGGTTTATGGCTACACCTTC
TRBV5-4	TRBD1	few	TRBJ1-6	CASSVNRGHNSPLHF	TGTGCCAGCAGCGTGAACAGGGGGCACAATTCACCCCTCCACTTT
TRBV18	.	many	TRBJ1-1	CASSPASGTTHTEAFF	TGTGCCAGCTCACCTGCCTCCGGGACAACTCACACTGAAGCTTTCTTT
TRBV6-5	.	many	TRBJ2-4	CASSYRAGENIQYF	TGTGCCAGCAGTTACCGGGCAGGGGAAAACATTCAGTACTTC
TRBV14	.	many	TRBJ2-5	CASSVRRQAVTQYF	TGTGCCAGCAGCGTTAGGCGACAGGCTGTGACCCAGTACTTC
TRBV10-3	.	few	TRBJ1-6	CAISEANSPLHF	TGTGCCATCAGTGAGGCAAATTCACCCCTCCACTTT
TRBV28	.	.	TRBJ2-6	CASSQGGTPGANVLTF	TGTGCCAGCAGTCAGGGGGGTACTCCTGGGGCCAACGTCCTGACTTTC
TRBV7-2	.	many	TRBJ2-5	CASSLQPRETQYF	TGTGCCAGCAGCTTACAACCCCGGGAGACCCAGTACTTC
TRBV20-1	TRBD2	.	TRBJ2-2	CSAFPRGGNGELFF	TGCAGTGCTTTTCCCCGGGGGGGCAACGGGGAGCTGTTTTTT